The 28 T cell receptor beta chains presented below share a single source sample, sequenced in a study of blood T cell repertoires in COVID-19. Profiled with immunoSEQ multiplex PCR; TCRdb holds only in-frame clones, not every one. Found here are hundreds of thousands of clones, roughly 87% of them singletons; the top ten hold roughly 6%. Material: PBMCs or T cells enriched from blood (not recorded which). The receptors derive from a woman in her thirties with acute COVID-19.

DNA of the CDR3: TGTGCCAGCAGCTTTAACCCGGGGGTCACTGAAGCTTTCTTT. Protein sequence: CASSFNPGVTEAFF. The chain uses TRBV7-2 and TRBJ1-1, with a weak D call TRBD1 (5 bases). This CDR3 region has 14 residues. Germline V gene data show CDR1 as SGHTA and CDR2 as FQGNSA. Trimming removed 3 bases at V and 4 bases at J, with 12 bases between.

V usage is TRBV5-6 and J usage is TRBJ2-1; 13 bases align to TRBD2. J lost 2 bases, V lost 0 bases, and 8 bases had no gene match. This CDR3 is built from 19 residues. Germline CDR1 and CDR2: SGHDT and YYEEEE. CDR3 region: CASSLAVGTSGITYNEQFF. CDR3 nucleotide sequence: TGTGCCAGCAGCTTGGCCGTAGGGACTAGCGGGATCACCTACAATGAGCAGTTCTTC.

The chain joins TRBV24-1 to TRBJ2-7, with TRBD1 identical over 9 bases. Germline trimming cut 3 bases from V and 2 bases from J; bases unmatched to any gene: 7. The CDR3 sequence is 16 residues long. Germline CDR1 KGHDR, CDR2 SFDVKD. CDR3 in amino acids: CATSDPRQGGTYEQYF. Here the CDR3 DNA reads TGTGCCACCAGTGATCCCCGACAGGGGGGGACCTACGAGCAGTACTTC.

The rearrangement links TRBV30 to TRBJ1-6; TRBD1 is a possible D gene (6 bases). The germline CDR1 and CDR2 sequences are GTSNPN and SVGIG (reference sequence). The CDR3 extends over 14 amino acids. The V and J ends lost 7 bases and 6 bases respectively, with 16 bases between them. The CDR3 loop reads CASGQRRFNSPLHF. CDR3 in DNA: TGTGCCTCCGGACAGAGAAGATTTAATTCACCCCTCCACTTT.

This CDR3 is CASSFQGGAKNIQYF. The CDR3 DNA is TGTGCCAGCAGCTTCCAGGGTGGGGCCAAAAACATTCAGTACTTC. This rearrangement joins TRBV14 to TRBJ2-4, with D possibly matching TRBD1 (5 bases). The CDR3 has 15 residues. V shed 5 bases and J shed 1 base, with 12 bases lying between them. CDR1 is SGHDN, CDR2 FVKESK, per germline.

This sequence joins TRBV2 and TRBJ2-1; unclear D gene. Germline V gene lookup returns CDR1 SNHLY and CDR2 FYNNEI. The ends were cut back, 1 base at V and 5 bases at J, with 9 bases in the middle. This CDR3 spans 14 amino acids. CDR3 residues: CASSEVAADNEQFF. In DNA, the CDR3 is TGTGCCAGCAGTGAAGTGGCGGCCGACAATGAGCAGTTCTTC.

The chain combines TRBV2 with TRBJ1-1; 9 bases are shared with TRBD1. CDR3 length: 14 residues. The germline CDR1 and CDR2 sequences are SNHLY and FYNNEI. J gave up 3 bases and V 5 bases, and 4 bases lay outside the gene matches. The CDR3 bases are TGTGCCAGCAGTCTAGACAGGGGGTACACTGAAGCTTTCTTT. It codes for CASSLDRGYTEAFF.

The genes are TRBV21-1 and TRBJ2-7; TRBD2, the D gene given by the table, was not confirmed from the DNA. TRBV21-1 is a known pseudogene. The CDR3 runs to 15 residues. The CDR3 DNA is TGTGCCAGCACCCTTGGGACTAGCCGAATCCACGAGCAGTACTTC. Translating gives CASTLGTSRIHEQYF.

The rearrangement links TRBV7-8 to TRBJ1-1; 8 bases line up with TRBD1. V lost 3 bases to trimming and J lost 3 bases; unmatched junction nucleotides: 9. This CDR3 spans 16 amino acids. CDR1 is SGHVS, CDR2 FQNEAQ, per germline. The CDR3 coding sequence is TGTGCCAGCAGCTTTTACGACAGGGGCGGTTACACTGAAGCTTTCTTT. Translated, it gives CASSFYDRGGYTEAFF.

The chain recombines TRBV9 with TRBJ2-3; tentative D call: TRBD2 (5 bases). From germline, CDR1 is SGDLS and CDR2 YYNGEE. This CDR3 has 14 amino acids. V was trimmed by 1 base and J by 1 base, leaving 7 bases between them. CDR3 residues: CASSVMGGTDTQYF. The CDR3 DNA reads TGTGCCAGCAGCGTAATGGGAGGCACAGATACGCAGTATTTT. The whole variable domain, filled in from reference TRBV9 and TRBJ2-3, reads DSGVTQTPKHLITATGQRVTLRCSPRSGDLSVYWYQQSLDQGLQFLIQYYNGEERAKGNILERFSAQQFPDLHSELNLSSLELGDSALYFCASSVMGGTDTQYFGPGTRLTVL.

The rearrangement joins TRBV27 to TRBJ2-3; TRBD1 agrees at 8 bases. After removal of 3 bases from V and 3 bases from J, the junction contained 14 bases not matched to a gene. The CDR3 length is 18 residues. CDR1 and CDR2 from the germline V gene are MNHEY and SMNVEV (reference sequence). The CDR3: CASSFQGDRILSTDTQYF. The DNA for the CDR3 is TGTGCCAGCAGTTTCCAAGGGGACAGGATCCTATCTACAGATACGCAGTATTTT.

CDR3 residues: CASSLGDREKDEQFF. Written as DNA, the CDR3 is TGTGCCAGCAGCTTAGGTGACAGGGAAAAGGATGAGCAGTTCTTC. V gene TRBV7-9 combines with J gene TRBJ2-1, with 7 bases aligning to TRBD1. Germline loops: CDR1 SEHNR, CDR2 FQNEAQ (reference sequence). The junction had 8 bases not matched to a gene; V was cut back by 1 base and J by 8 bases. The length of the CDR3 is 15 residues.

The gene calls are TRBV5-6 and TRBJ2-7; a weak D match, TRBD2 (6 bases). This CDR3 has 12 amino acids. Trimming removed 5 bases from V and 6 bases from J, with 12 bases in between. CDR1 and CDR2 from the germline V gene are SGHDT and YYEEEE. CDR3 sequence reads: CASSLPGGEQYF. CDR3 DNA: TGTGCCAGCAGTCTCCCCGGGGGCGAGCAGTACTTC.

In its sample, this clone was seen once. V and J are TRBV4-1 and TRBJ1-3; D is uncertain. Germline CDR1 and CDR2: MGHRA and YSYEKL. Trimming removed 1 base from V and 12 bases from J, with 13 bases in between. The CDR3 is 13 amino acids. The chain's CDR3 is CASSQGHWARIYF. The CDR3 DNA is TGCGCCAGCAGCCAAGGCCATTGGGCTCGCATATATTTT.

This clone showed up just a few times. This chain uses TRBV28 with TRBJ1-2; tentatively, D is TRBD1 (5 bases). This CDR3 contains 14 residues. Germline V gene sequence: CDR1 MDHEN, CDR2 SYDVKM. V lost 1 base and J lost 8, with 14 bases in between. CDR3 sequence (DNA): TGTGCCAGCAGTTTATTAGTCGGGGGAAGGGGCTACACCTTC. Encoded protein: CASSLLVGGRGYTF.

V gene TRBV15 combines with J gene TRBJ1-2, with D perhaps matching TRBD1 (5 bases). The CDR3 loop spans 16 amino acids. V was cut by 6 bases and J by 4 bases, with 21 bases left in between. Germline assignment: CDR1 LNHNV and CDR2 YYDKDF (reference sequence). CDR3 sequence: CATSKRLGEVGYGYTF. Here the CDR3 DNA reads TGTGCCACCAGTAAGAGGTTGGGGGAGGTCGGCTATGGCTACACCTTC.

This CDR3 is CAFQEPGAITEAFF. CDR3 bases: TGTGCCTTCCAGGAGCCAGGGGCTATCACTGAAGCTTTCTTT. V and J are TRBV2 and TRBJ1-1, with D possibly TRBD1 on 6 matching bases. The length of the CDR3 is 14 residues. CDR1 is SNHLY and CDR2 is FYNNEI in the germline V gene. Trimming left V 11 bases short and J 4 bases short, with 20 bases between.

The chain joins TRBV11-1 to TRBJ1-3; D gene unclear. Between the trimmed V and J ends, which lost 1 base and 3 bases, there was a span of 7 bases. Germline loops: CDR1 SGHAT, CDR2 FQDESV (reference sequence). The CDR3 covers 14 residues. The CDR3, as DNA: TGTGCCAGCAGCTTAGATCGCGGTGGAAACACCATATATTTT. It specifies CASSLDRGGNTIYF.

The chain employs TRBV6-5 and TRBJ2-1, with TRBD2 identical over 11 bases. With 8 bases clipped from V and 7 bases from J, the junction kept 4 bases outside the gene matches. Germline V gene data show CDR1 as MNHEY and CDR2 as SVGAGI. The CDR3 covers 13 residues. CDR3 coding DNA: TGTGCCAGCGGACTAGCGGGCGGGAATGAGCAGTTCTTC. This encodes CASGLAGGNEQFF.

The chain is built from TRBV5-6 and TRBJ2-6, with 11 nucleotides matching TRBD1. The germline CDR1 and CDR2 sequences are SGHDT and YYEEEE. Trimming at V came to 5 bases and at J to 2 bases, leaving 6 bases not matched to a gene. The length of the CDR3 is 17 residues. CDR3 protein: CASSFWTGGAGANVLTF. CDR3 DNA sequence: TGTGCCAGCAGTTTTTGGACAGGGGGCGCTGGGGCCAACGTCCTGACTTTC.

This clone was observed a few times. The chain couples TRBV30 to TRBJ2-2, with D perhaps TRBD2 (6 bases). V was clipped by 2 bases and J by 4 bases, with 14 bases between them. Germline loops: CDR1 GTSNPN, CDR2 SVGIG (reference sequence). The length of the CDR3 is 15 residues. CDR3 sequence reads: CAWSKGGMATGELFF. The CDR3 nucleotides read TGTGCCTGGAGTAAGGGCGGGATGGCCACCGGGGAGCTGTTTTTT.

The chain uses TRBV23-1 and TRBJ2-3; D unresolved. TRBV23-1 is recorded as an ORF, its role being uncertain. The CDR3 totals 18 residues. The V end lost 0 bases, the J end lost 5 bases, and 21 bases lay between the germline ends. This CDR3 reads CASSQSFPGYSEEDTQYF. The DNA of the CDR3 is TGCGCCAGCAGTCAATCCTTCCCCGGATACTCCGAGGAAGATACGCAGTATTTT.

This chain connects TRBV25-1 to TRBJ1-1; D possibly corresponds to TRBD1 (5 bases). CDR3 length equals 14 residues. V lost 4 bases, J lost 0 bases, and 9 bases lay in between. Germline V gene data show CDR1 as MGHDK and CDR2 as SYGVNS. In DNA, the CDR3 is TGTGCCAGCAGTGCCTCGACAGTGAACACTGAAGCTTTCTTT. This codes for CASSASTVNTEAFF.

The rearrangement joins TRBV7-9 to TRBJ1-1, with D perhaps matching TRBD1 (6 bases). The CDR3 is made up of 13 amino acids. CDR1 and CDR2 from the germline V gene are SEHNR and FQNEAQ (reference sequence). V was cut by 5 bases and J by 8 bases, with 15 bases left in between. CDR3 bases: TGTGCCAGCAGCCCGAACACCGACAGGGAAGCTTTCTTT. Its translation is CASSPNTDREAFF. Full variable domain (missing parts from reference TRBV7-9 and TRBJ1-1): DTGVSQNPRHKITKRGQNVTFRCDPISEHNRLYWYRQTLGQGPEFLTYFQNEAQLEKSRLLSDRFSAERPKGSFSTLEIQRTEQGDSAMYLCASSPNTDREAFFGQGTRLTVV.

Only a few counts were recorded for this clone. V is TRBV12-3 or TRBV12-4 and J is TRBJ2-1, with TRBD1 as a possible D gene (5 bases). V shed 7 bases and J shed 9 bases, with 16 bases lying between them. The CDR3 runs 13 residues. DNA for the CDR3: TGTGCCAGCACCACCCCAGGGTTCGGTGAGCAGTTCTTC. Protein product: CASTTPGFGEQFF.

This sequence joins TRBV4-3 and TRBJ1-5; TRBD1 matches at 8 bases. From germline, CDR1 is LGHNA and CDR2 YSLEER. The CDR3 spans 14 residues. V gave up 3 bases and J gave up 6 bases; unmatched junction bases: 4. CDR3: CASSHDRGTQPQHF. CDR3 in DNA: TGCGCCAGCAGCCATGACAGGGGAACTCAGCCCCAGCATTTT.

V is TRBV7-2 and J is TRBJ2-7; TRBD2 matches at 14 bases. Germline V gene lookup returns CDR1 SGHTA and CDR2 FQGNSA. This CDR3 contains 19 residues. V shed 1 base and J 0 bases; nucleotides not matched to a gene: 8. CDR3 amino acids: CASSLGRGLAGANSYEQYF. CDR3 bases: TGTGCCAGCAGCTTAGGGCGGGGACTAGCGGGAGCTAACTCCTACGAGCAGTACTTC.

This clone has only a few counts. The chain couples TRBV5-1 to TRBJ2-1; the D gene is possibly TRBD1 (7 bases). V was clipped by 1 base and J by 1 base, with 9 bases between them. The CDR3 loop spans 15 amino acids. The germline CDR1 and CDR2 sequences are SGHRS and YFSETQ. CDR3 coding DNA: TGCGCCAGCAGCTTGCAGGGGGGTTCCTACAATGAGCAGTTCTTC. Translated, it gives CASSLQGGSYNEQFF.